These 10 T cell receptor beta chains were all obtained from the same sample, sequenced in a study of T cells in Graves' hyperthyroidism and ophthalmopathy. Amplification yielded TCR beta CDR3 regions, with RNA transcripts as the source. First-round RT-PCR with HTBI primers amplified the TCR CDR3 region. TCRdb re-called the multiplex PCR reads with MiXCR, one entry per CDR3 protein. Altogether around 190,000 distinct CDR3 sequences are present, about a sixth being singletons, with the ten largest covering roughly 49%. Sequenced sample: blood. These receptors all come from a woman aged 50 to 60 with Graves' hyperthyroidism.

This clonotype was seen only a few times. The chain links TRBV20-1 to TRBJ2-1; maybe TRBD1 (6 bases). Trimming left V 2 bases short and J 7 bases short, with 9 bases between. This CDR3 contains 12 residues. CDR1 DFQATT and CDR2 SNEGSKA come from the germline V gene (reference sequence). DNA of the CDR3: TGCAGTGCTAGAAACAGGGCTAATGAGCAGTTCTTC. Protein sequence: CSARNRANEQFF.

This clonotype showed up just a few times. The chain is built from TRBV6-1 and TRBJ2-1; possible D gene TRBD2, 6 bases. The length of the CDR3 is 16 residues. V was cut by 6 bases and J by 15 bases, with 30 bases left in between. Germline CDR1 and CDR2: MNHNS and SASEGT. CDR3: CASRNKAAGSKAQRFF. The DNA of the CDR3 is TGTGCCAGCAGAAACAAGGCCGCCGGGAGCAAGGCTCAACGGTTCTTC.

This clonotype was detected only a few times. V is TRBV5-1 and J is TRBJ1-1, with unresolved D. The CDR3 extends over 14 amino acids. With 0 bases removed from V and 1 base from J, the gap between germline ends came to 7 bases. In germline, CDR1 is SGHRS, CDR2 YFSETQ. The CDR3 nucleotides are TGCGCCAGCAGCTTGGCCCGAGAGAACACTGAAGCTTTCTTT. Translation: CASSLARENTEAFF.

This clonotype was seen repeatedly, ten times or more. The CDR3 protein is CASSFDRGIGTEAFF. As DNA, the CDR3 is TGTGCCAGCAGCTTCGACAGGGGTATTGGCACTGAAGCTTTCTTT. The chain links TRBV7-2 to TRBJ1-1; 8 positions agree with TRBD1. This CDR3 is built from 15 residues. The V gene end was trimmed by 3 bases and the J gene end by 4 bases; junction bases not matched to a gene: 7. CDR1 is SGHTA and CDR2 is FQGNSA in the germline V gene.

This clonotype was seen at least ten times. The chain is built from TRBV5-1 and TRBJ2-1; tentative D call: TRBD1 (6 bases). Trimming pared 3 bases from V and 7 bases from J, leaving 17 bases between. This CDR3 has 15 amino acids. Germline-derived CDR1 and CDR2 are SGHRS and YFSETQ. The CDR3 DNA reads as TGCGCCAGCAGCTCAGATACAGGGTTGGTGAATGAGCAGTTCTTC. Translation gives CASSSDTGLVNEQFF. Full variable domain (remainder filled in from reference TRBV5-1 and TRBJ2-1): KAGVTQTPRYLIKTRGQQVTLSCSPISGHRSVSWYQQTPGQGLQFLFEYFSETQRNKGNFPGRFSGRQFSNSRSEMNVSTLELGDSALYLCASSSDTGLVNEQFFGPGTRLTVL.

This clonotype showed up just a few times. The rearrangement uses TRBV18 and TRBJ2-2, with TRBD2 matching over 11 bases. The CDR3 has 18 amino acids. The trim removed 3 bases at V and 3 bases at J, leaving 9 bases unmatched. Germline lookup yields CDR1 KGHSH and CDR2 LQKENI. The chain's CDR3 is CASSPLYGTSGDTGELFF. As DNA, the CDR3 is TGTGCCAGCTCACCGCTTTATGGGACTAGCGGAGACACCGGGGAGCTGTTTTTT.

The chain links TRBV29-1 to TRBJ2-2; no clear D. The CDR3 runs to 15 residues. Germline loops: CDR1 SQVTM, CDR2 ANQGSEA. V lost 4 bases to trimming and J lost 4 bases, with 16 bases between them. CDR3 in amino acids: CSVVSRGAPTGELFF. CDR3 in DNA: TGCAGCGTTGTCTCCCGAGGAGCTCCCACCGGGGAGCTGTTTTTT.

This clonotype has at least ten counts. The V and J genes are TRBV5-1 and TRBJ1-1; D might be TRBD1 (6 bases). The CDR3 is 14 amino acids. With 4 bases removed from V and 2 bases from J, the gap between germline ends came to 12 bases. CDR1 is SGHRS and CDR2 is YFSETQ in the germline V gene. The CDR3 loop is CASSTKQGNTEAFF. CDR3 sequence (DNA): TGCGCCAGCAGCACCAAACAGGGAAACACTGAAGCTTTCTTT.

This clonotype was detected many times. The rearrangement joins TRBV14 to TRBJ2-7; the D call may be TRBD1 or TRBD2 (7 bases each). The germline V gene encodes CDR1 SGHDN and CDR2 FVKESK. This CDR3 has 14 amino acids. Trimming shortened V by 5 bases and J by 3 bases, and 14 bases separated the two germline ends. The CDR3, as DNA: TGTGCCAGCAGCGAACCAGGGGGGGGCTACGAGCAGTACTTC. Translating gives CASSEPGGGYEQYF.

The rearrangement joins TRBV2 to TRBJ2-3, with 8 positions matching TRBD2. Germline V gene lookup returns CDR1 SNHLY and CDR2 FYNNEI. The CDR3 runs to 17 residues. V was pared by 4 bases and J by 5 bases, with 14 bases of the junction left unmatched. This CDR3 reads CASSARGGLVQGDTQYF. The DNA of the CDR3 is TGTGCCAGCAGTGCGAGGGGGGGACTAGTTCAAGGAGATACGCAGTATTTT. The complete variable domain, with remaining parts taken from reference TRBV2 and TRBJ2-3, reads EPEVTQTPSHQVTQMGQEVILRCVPISNHLYFYWYRQILGQKVEFLVSFYNNEISEKSEIFDDQFSVERPDGSNFTLKIRSTKLEDSAMYFCASSARGGLVQGDTQYFGPGTRLTVL.